This T cell receptor (beta chain) originates from a study of regulatory T cells in long-lasting Graves disease. Study context: Graves' patients with a new diagnosis had received antithyroid drugs under 3 months.

Assembly of TCR beta libraries relied on iRepertoire HTBI primers together with Arm-PCR of CDR3 regions. One entry per CDR3 protein, called by TCRdb with MiXCR from the multiplex PCR reads. The sample gives approximately 400,000 distinct CDR3 sequences, 15% to 18% of which show up once; about a fifth is in the top ten. V dropped 3 bases and J dropped 6; count of bases not matched to a gene: 4. The CDR3 extends over 13 amino acids. Germline assignment: CDR1 DFQATT and CDR2 SNEGSKA (reference sequence). This clonotype was found many times. Time point meaning: newly diagnosed GD, antithyroid drugs for less than 3 months. From RNA extracted from PBMCs, the TCR library was made.

This receptor was identified in a female donor with Graves disease. Specimen: peripheral blood mononuclear cells (PBMCs), collected at new diagnosis, from a patient treated with antithyroid drugs. The chain is built from TRBV20-1 and TRBJ2-4, with 8 bases identical to TRBD1. The CDR3 loop is CSASPGGGNIQYF. DNA of the CDR3: TGCAGTGCTAGTCCAGGGGGCGGAAACATTCAGTACTTC.